What follows are 26 T cell receptor beta chains derived from one specimen sequenced in a study of Ad26.COV2.S vaccination and SARS-CoV-2 variants. Method: immunoSEQ multiplex PCR; TCRdb's copy keeps in-frame clones and lacks some. The repertoire holds hundreds of thousands of clones, with about 85% as singletons. Treatment indicated: some 20 received Ad26.COV2.S at low or high dose, single or two shots; a few received placebo; per-sample allocation not given. Specimen acquisition occurred on day 63 following the initial vaccine or placebo injection. Source: peripheral blood, taken in a trial of Ad26.COV2.S vaccine versus placebo. The receptors shown here come from a person aged 18-65 years who received the Ad26.COV2.S COVID-19 vaccine or a placebo.

V usage is TRBV7-9 and J usage is TRBJ1-2, with a weak D call TRBD1 (5 bases). V lost 3 bases to trimming and J lost 6 bases, with 20 bases between them. Germline CDR1 and CDR2: SEHNR and FQNEAQ (reference sequence). CDR3 length: 16 amino acids. The CDR3 DNA reads TGTGCCAGCAGCTTCGCTATATCCCAGGGACGGGATGGCTACACCTTC. Protein sequence: CASSFAISQGRDGYTF.

A note on this clone: Additional DNA sequences in this sample encode the identical CDR3. The chain recombines TRBV18 with TRBJ2-7, with 11 bases matching TRBD1. Trimming took 6 bases from V and 7 from J; bases not matched to a gene: 5. Germline values: CDR1 KGHSH, CDR2 LQKENI. The CDR3 covers 13 residues. The DNA of the CDR3 is TGTGCCAGCTCGCCGGGACAGGGGGGTGAGCAGTACTTC. Its translation: CASSPGQGGEQYF.

The chain combines TRBV2 with TRBJ1-5, with D uncertain. Trimming removed 3 bases from V and 7 bases from J, with 13 bases in between. Per germline, CDR1 SNHLY and CDR2 FYNNEI. This CDR3 has 14 amino acids. In DNA form, the CDR3 reads TGTGCCAGCAGTGATCTGGGGTCGTACCAGCCCCAGCATTTT. Residues: CASSDLGSYQPQHF.

The J gene is TRBJ1-1, the V gene TRBV19, with D maybe TRBD1 (6 bases). This CDR3 region has 13 residues. Trimming took off 6 bases at V and 4 bases at J, with 12 bases between the two ends. CDR1 and CDR2 (germline): LNHDA, SQIVND (reference sequence). The CDR3 sequence: CASSTLGGTEAFF. For the CDR3, the DNA is TGTGCCAGTAGCACCCTAGGGGGCACTGAAGCTTTCTTT.

This chain connects TRBV2 to TRBJ1-1, with 9 bases matching TRBD1. CDR1 SNHLY and CDR2 FYNNEI come from the germline V gene. Unmatched junction bases numbered 2, after V lost 2 bases and J lost 4 bases. The CDR3 is made up of 14 amino acids. The CDR3 is CASSEKDRGTEAFF. As DNA, the CDR3 is TGTGCCAGCAGTGAAAAGGACAGGGGCACTGAAGCTTTCTTT.

The V gene is TRBV4-3, the J gene TRBJ2-1; TRBD2 matches at 10 bases. Germline CDR1 LGHNA, CDR2 YSLEER. CDR3 length equals 17 residues. J gave up 0 bases and V 1 base, and 3 bases lay outside the gene matches. In DNA, the CDR3 is TGCGCCAGCAGCCAAGGTAGCGGGGGGATCTCCTACAATGAGCAGTTCTTC. It codes for CASSQGSGGISYNEQFF.

V is TRBV4-3 and J is TRBJ1-5; no clear D. CDR1 is LGHNA, CDR2 YSLEER, per germline. The CDR3 loop spans 16 amino acids. V was cut by 1 base and J by 1 base, with 11 bases left in between. The CDR3 coding sequence is TGCGCCAGCAGCCAAGGGACGGGCTTGAGCAATCAGCCCCAGCATTTT. It codes for CASSQGTGLSNQPQHF.

The CDR3 DNA sequence: TGTGCCAGCATGAAGCTCCGCCGGGGCAATCAGCCCCAGCATTTT. Protein: CASMKLRRGNQPQHF. The chain combines TRBV6-5 with TRBJ1-5; D call uncertain. V was shortened by 7 bases and J by 2 bases, with 15 bases between the two germline ends. The CDR3 runs 15 residues. Per germline, CDR1 MNHEY and CDR2 SVGAGI.

This clone has only one observation. The chain joins TRBV10-3 to TRBJ2-5; 9 bases line up with TRBD2. The CDR3 runs 17 residues. Losses at the gene ends were 6 bases for V and 2 bases for J; bases not matched to a gene: 13. Germline-derived CDR1 and CDR2 are ENHRY and SYGVKD. The CDR3 sequence: CAISPGQATSGQETQYF. For the CDR3, the DNA is TGTGCCATCAGCCCCGGACAGGCTACTAGCGGGCAAGAGACCCAGTACTTC.

This chain links TRBV14 with TRBJ2-5; either TRBD1 or TRBD2 may supply D (5 bases each). CDR1 SGHDN and CDR2 FVKESK come from the germline V gene. The CDR3 is made up of 15 amino acids. V lost 4 bases to trimming and J lost 2 bases, with 14 bases between them. CDR3 protein: CASSPAGARQETQYF. The CDR3 coding sequence is TGTGCCAGCAGCCCGGCCGGGGCCCGACAAGAGACCCAGTACTTC.

The CDR3 is CASSAQSSSSGSNTGELFF. CDR3 DNA sequence: TGTGCCAGCAGCGCACAATCCTCTTCCAGCGGGAGTAACACCGGGGAGCTGTTTTTT. The V call is TRBV9, the J call TRBJ2-2, with TRBD2 identical over 8 bases. The ends lost 3 bases at V and 2 bases at J; junction bases unmatched: 15. This CDR3 spans 19 amino acids. CDR1 SGDLS and CDR2 YYNGEE come from the germline V gene.

The V call is TRBV27, the J call TRBJ1-6, with a tentative D call TRBD1 (5 bases). This CDR3 has 17 residues. Germline V lookup: CDR1 MNHEY, CDR2 SMNVEV (reference sequence). With 3 bases removed from V and 9 bases from J, the gap between germline ends came to 21 bases. The CDR3 reads CASSLLRDPGIGSPLHF. CDR3 in DNA: TGTGCCAGCAGTTTGCTCAGGGATCCGGGAATCGGTTCACCCCTCCACTTT.

The rearrangement joins TRBV27 to TRBJ2-1, with 7 nucleotides matching TRBD2. This CDR3 comprises 17 residues. V was clipped by 0 bases and J by 4 bases; unmatched bases: 9. Germline assignment: CDR1 MNHEY and CDR2 SMNVEV (reference sequence). The DNA of the CDR3 is TGTGCCAGCAGTTTATCTTCAGGGACTATAAAGTACAATGAGCAGTTCTTC. Translation: CASSLSSGTIKYNEQFF.

The chain links TRBV24-1 to TRBJ2-1; D is uncertain. The V and J ends lost 4 bases and 5 bases respectively, with 11 bases between them. The CDR3 consists of 14 residues. CDR1 KGHDR and CDR2 SFDVKD come from the germline V gene. The CDR3 nucleotides read TGTGCCACCAGTGACCCGACCCAGGACAATGAGCAGTTCTTC. Translation gives CATSDPTQDNEQFF.

The chain employs TRBV5-1 and TRBJ2-2; D remains unclear. Germline V gives CDR1 SGHRS, CDR2 YFSETQ. Trimming shortened V by 0 bases and J by 3 bases, and 6 bases separated the two germline ends. This CDR3 contains 14 residues. In DNA, the CDR3 is TGCGCCAGCAGCTTGGTCCTAGACACCGGGGAGCTGTTTTTT. Translated: CASSLVLDTGELFF.

This clone came up once. The V and J genes are TRBV11-3 and TRBJ2-7; TRBD2 matches at 9 bases. The CDR3 contains 15 residues. The V and J ends lost 4 bases and 4 bases, in that order; junction bases with no gene match: 8. Germline V gene lookup returns CDR1 SGHNT and CDR2 YENEEA. CDR3 nucleotide sequence: TGTGCCAGCAGCTCCGGAGCGGGAGGATTATACGAGCAGTACTTC. This sequence encodes CASSSGAGGLYEQYF.

The V and J genes are TRBV19 and TRBJ1-2, with D unresolved. V was trimmed by 3 bases and J by 2 bases, leaving 13 bases between them. The CDR3 runs 15 residues. Germline-derived CDR1 and CDR2 are LNHDA and SQIVND (reference sequence). The CDR3 nucleotides are TGTGCCAGTAGTATTCTTGGCGCAACCAACTATGGCTACACCTTC. This encodes CASSILGATNYGYTF.

This clone was recorded only once. This chain links TRBV5-5 with TRBJ2-7, with 13 bases that match TRBD2. The CDR3 runs to 15 residues. Germline lookup yields CDR1 SGHKS and CDR2 YYEKEE (reference sequence). V was pared by 4 bases and J by 11 bases, with 12 bases of the junction left unmatched. The CDR3 protein is CASSMDLRTSGGKYF. CDR3 DNA: TGTGCCAGCAGCATGGACCTTCGGACTAGCGGGGGCAAGTACTTC.

The J gene is TRBJ1-1, the V gene TRBV5-1; no firm D call. This CDR3 contains 14 residues. V was cut by 0 bases and J by 3 bases, with 9 bases left in between. Germline V gene sequence: CDR1 SGHRS, CDR2 YFSETQ. The CDR3 DNA reads TGCGCCAGCAGCTTGGTTAAGGGTGACACTGAAGCTTTCTTT. It codes for CASSLVKGDTEAFF.

Remarks on this clone: This sample also contains other DNA sequences that code for the same CDR3. The chain carries TRBV5-1 and TRBJ2-6; a possible D gene is TRBD2 (6 bases). Between the trimmed V and J ends, which lost 0 bases and 2 bases, there was a span of 9 bases. The V gene's germline CDR1 is SGHRS and CDR2 YFSETQ. This CDR3 has 16 amino acids. CDR3 protein: CASSLVGGPGANVLTF. As DNA, the CDR3 is TGCGCCAGCAGCTTGGTGGGAGGTCCTGGGGCCAACGTCCTGACTTTC.

The chain uses TRBV11-2 and TRBJ1-2; D might be TRBD1 (5 bases). Between the trimmed V and J ends, which lost 5 bases and 2 bases, there was a span of 15 bases. The germline V gene encodes CDR1 SGHAT and CDR2 FQNNGV. The CDR3 extends over 15 amino acids. The chain's CDR3 is CASSPGTVLNYGYTF. CDR3 coding DNA: TGTGCCAGCAGCCCCGGGACGGTATTGAACTATGGCTACACCTTC.

The J gene is TRBJ2-7, the V gene TRBV15; D is undetermined. V gave up 0 bases and J gave up 3 bases, with 6 bases separating them. In germline, CDR1 is LNHNV, CDR2 YYDKDF (reference sequence). The CDR3 totals 13 residues. Here the CDR3 DNA reads TGTGCCACCAGCAGAGACCACGACTACGAGCAGTACTTC. Its translation is CATSRDHDYEQYF. Based on the CDR3 plus reference TRBV15 and TRBJ2-7, the full variable domain is DAMVIQNPRYQVTQFGKPVTLSCSQTLNHNVMYWYQQKSSQAPKLLFHYYDKDFNNEADTPDNFQSRRPNTSFCFLDIRSPGLGDTAMYLCATSRDHDYEQYFGPGTRLTVT.

This chain uses TRBV11-2 with TRBJ2-1; possible D gene TRBD2, 6 bases. The CDR3 runs to 15 residues. In germline, CDR1 is SGHAT, CDR2 FQNNGV. Between the trimmed V and J ends, which lost 7 bases and 5 bases, there was a span of 18 bases. CDR3 coding DNA: TGTGCCAGCACCCCCTTGCGGGGCCTAAACAATGAGCAGTTCTTC. This encodes CASTPLRGLNNEQFF.

This sequence joins TRBV28 and TRBJ2-1, with 8 bases aligning to TRBD2. From germline, CDR1 is MDHEN and CDR2 SYDVKM. This CDR3 spans 15 amino acids. V was pared by 5 bases and J by 4 bases, with 7 bases of the junction left unmatched. Here the CDR3 reads CASSLTGGGYNEQFF. CDR3 nucleotides: TGTGCCAGCAGTCTCACGGGAGGGGGATACAATGAGCAGTTCTTC.

This rearrangement joins TRBV5-1 to TRBJ2-5; tentative D call: TRBD2 (5 bases). This CDR3 has 14 amino acids. Germline CDR1 is SGHRS and CDR2 is YFSETQ. V was pared by 4 bases and J by 1 base, with 11 bases between. CDR3 in amino acids: CASSVGLSQETQYF. Written as DNA, the CDR3 is TGCGCCAGCAGCGTAGGACTGAGCCAAGAGACCCAGTACTTC.

This clone has just a few counts. The chain joins TRBV6-6 to TRBJ2-5; the match to TRBD2 covers 8 bases. Losses at the gene ends were 2 bases for V and 5 bases for J; bases not matched to a gene: 10. The CDR3 spans 16 residues. The germline CDR1 and CDR2 sequences are MNHNY and SVGAGI (reference sequence). The CDR3 region has the DNA TGTGCCAGCAGTTACGGGGTAGCGGGGTCCGGTGAGACCCAGTACTTC. The encoded protein is CASSYGVAGSGETQYF.